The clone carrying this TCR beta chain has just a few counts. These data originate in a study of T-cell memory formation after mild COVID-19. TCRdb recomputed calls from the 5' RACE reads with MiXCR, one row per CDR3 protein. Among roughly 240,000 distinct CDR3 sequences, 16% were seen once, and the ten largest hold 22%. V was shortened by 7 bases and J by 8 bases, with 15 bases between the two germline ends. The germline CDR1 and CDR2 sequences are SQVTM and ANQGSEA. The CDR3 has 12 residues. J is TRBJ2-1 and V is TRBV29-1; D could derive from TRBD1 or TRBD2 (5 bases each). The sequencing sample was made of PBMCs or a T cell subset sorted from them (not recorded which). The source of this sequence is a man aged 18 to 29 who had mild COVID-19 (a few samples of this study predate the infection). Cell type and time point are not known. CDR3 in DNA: TGCAGCGCCACGGGTATGGGGGATGAGCAGTTCTTC. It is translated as CSATGMGDEQFF.